This is a list of T cell receptor beta chains from one sample in a study of monozygotic twins with inflammatory bowel disease. TCRdb reprocessed the 5' RACE reads and reports one entry per CDR3 protein, with no DNA. Its listing shows approximately 400,000 distinct CDR3 sequences. Input material: blood. The receptors shown here come from a human donor with ulcerative colitis or Crohn's disease, or a healthy co-twin of an affected twin (not recorded which). Both conserved end residues are part of each CDR3.

CDR3,J,V
CSAREWGLRGRETQYF,TRBJ2-5,TRBV20-1
CASRHGTGYEQYF,TRBJ2-7,TRBV6-6
CASSLPQGNTEAFF,TRBJ1-1,TRBV5-1
CASSPPIGQGSTGELFF,TRBJ2-2,TRBV18
CASSVGTGVYEQYF,TRBJ2-7,TRBV2
CASSHPDGIYTEAFF,TRBJ1-1,TRBV5-1
CASALGTANTGELFF,TRBJ2-2,TRBV19
CASSVLGTSFSNQPQHF,TRBJ1-5,TRBV9
CSASERALGTDTQYF,TRBJ2-3,TRBV20-1
CASSFGGSEQYF,TRBJ2-7,TRBV7-9
CASSLYVRSSYNEQFF,TRBJ2-1,TRBV5-6
CSVRGGANEGYNEQFF,TRBJ2-1,TRBV20-1
CSAPGGVDGNTIYF,TRBJ1-3,TRBV20-1
CSAFREVNTEAFF,TRBJ1-1,TRBV20-1
CSAKGTGQPQHF,TRBJ1-5,TRBV29-1
CASSPGGQGQFF,TRBJ2-1,TRBV7-9
CASSFGTGLGAQYF,TRBJ2-5,TRBV6-1
CASSFGLGGDTQYF,TRBJ2-3,TRBV7-2
CSATGVSNTEAFF,TRBJ1-1,TRBV20-1
CASSEWGRETQYF,TRBJ2-5,TRBV2
CASSRGGTSGRHNEQFF,TRBJ2-1,TRBV3-1
CASSSQQGSYEQYF,TRBJ2-7,TRBV7-2
CSAPFDRGYEQYF,TRBJ2-7,TRBV20-1
CATSRDTQAVYEQYF,TRBJ2-7,TRBV15
CASSSGPHVGSNQPQHF,TRBJ1-5,TRBV4-1